The source of this TCR beta chain is a study of T cells in women clearing cervical HPV infection (dated by TCRdb to 2016 to 2019). Describing the broader study: The cases were 25 to 30 women with histologically confirmed HPV16-related CIN3 or worse, and 2 of these cases were invasive cancers. Controls were around 24 women whose single incident HPV16 infection cleared within 12 months without precancer or cancer developing. Blood from cases was collected at the visit at which the lesion was first identified, whereas blood from controls was collected once infection was no longer detected. For cases, the median interval between lesion detection and blood sampling was about 150 days, with an interquartile range of about 80 to 210 days. HLA typing was available for only a few women, so HLA type could not be excluded as a confounder. An exploratory proof-of-principle case-control study, nested within the Guanacaste HPV Natural History Study in Costa Rica, was conducted to compare TCR repertoires across cervical HPV16 outcomes. Cases and controls were matched on age within five years and on year of sample collection. A median age of nearly 35 years was observed in cases versus around 40 in controls, and no significant differences in baseline characteristics were found. The parent cohort enrolled 10,000 or so women aged 18 or older in Guanacaste, Costa Rica, during about 1993 to 1994 and followed them for less than 8 years. Five blinded duplicates per group were added as quality controls, giving 60 or so samples: approximately 50 participants and roughly ten replicates.

Every participant had a single incident cervical HPV16 infection, and prevalent HPV16 infections were excluded. Cervical HPV DNA was detected with MY09/MY11 PCR, and genotyping was done with dot-blot hybridization. Under 17 mL of heparinized blood was centrifuged, after which the buffy coat was aliquoted, frozen at -30 degrees C, and then stored at -80 degrees C. QIAGEN kits were used to extract genomic DNA from the buffy coat specimens. Using the immunoSEQ assay, multiplex PCR amplified TCR beta CDR3 regions from an average of about 1,200 ng of genomic DNA per sample. To correct primer bias, the assay used a complete synthetic TCR repertoire to set an amplification baseline. The amplicons were sequenced using the Illumina platform. In the original analysis: Sequences were error-corrected by clustering with frequency ratios and a modified nearest-neighbor algorithm and were then analyzed in the immunoSEQ Analyzer with IMGT gene definitions. TCR richness and evenness were averaged over 20 rarefaction repeats at each rarefaction depth, excluding samples with fewer sequences than the depth. V, D and J gene relative abundances were compared between groups with Wilcoxon rank sum tests, applying FDR correction. Blinded duplicates gave an intraclass correlation of 95.6% for TCR richness and an average of about 76% across under 75 gene segments. This is the immuneACCESS table as TCRdb keeps it, with only in-frame sequences that have V and J called. A part of the clones is gone; compared with another copy, unresolved V genes explain less than half, and the rest is unexplained. The DNA gave D and trimming, while V, J and clone size come from that table. The sample table holds about 26,000 clones. Roughly 4% of the sample is held by the ten biggest clonotypes.

Details on this clone: Its cognate antigen has yet to be identified.

Broader findings and caveats from the paper: TCR repertoire richness was significantly higher in CIN3+ cases than in controls across sequencing depths, while evenness did not differ. Because the number of T cells in each sample was unknown, differences in richness could reflect differing T-cell content rather than repertoire biology. The cross-sectional design could not show whether associations preceded infection or resulted from it; effector/memory subsets and HPV-specific T cells were not isolated. By combining richness with V gene abundances, random forest classifiers separated cases from controls with an estimated AUC of roughly 0.8.

Sequencing was performed on blood buffy coat. This clonotype was sampled from a woman aged 18 to 75 with a cervical HPV16 infection that either progressed to CIN3+ or cleared (not recorded which).

CDR3 bases read: TGTGCCAGCAGCGCGAGGACAGGGAGACATAGCAATCAGCCC. Its protein reads: CASSARTGRHSNQP. Given in full, the CDR3 is CASSARTGRHSNQPQHF. The chain uses TRBV13 and TRBJ1-5, with 8 central nucleotides matching TRBD1. The read is 3 residues too short to cover the CDR3 end, so that end is filled in from the germline J gene. V and J are trimmed by 5 bases and 0 bases, and the gene matches miss 9 bases of the junction. From a lookup of the germline V gene (reference sequence), CDR1 and CDR2 are PRHDT and FYEKMQ. Including the terminal cysteine and phenylalanine, the CDR3 comprises 17 residues. Shown are 42 bases from within the CDR3, in frame from base 1. This CDR3, with the reference TRBV13 and TRBJ1-5 proteins standing in past its ends, gives the full variable domain AAGVIQSPRHLIKEKRETATLKCYPIPRHDTVYWYQQGPGQDPQFLISFYEKMQSDKGSIPDRFSAQQFSDYHSELNMSSLELGDSALYFCASSARTGRHSNQPQHFGDGTRLSIL.